These 7 T cell receptor beta chains share one sample of origin, sequenced in a study of graft-versus-host responses after intestinal transplantation. Clones were read by immunoSEQ multiplex PCR, and TCRdb kept only the in-frame ones, dropping some. The repertoire consists of about 73,000 clones, with roughly 89% occurring once and the leading ten covering roughly 4%. Antigens of these TCRs are unknown. The specimen was unstimulated CD8+ T cells sorted from spleen or lymph node cells, collected before transplant. The source of these receptors is a human donor who was the organ donor for an intestinal transplant.

V gene TRBV28 combines with J gene TRBJ2-7; D gene ambiguous. CDR3 length: 14 amino acids. With 6 bases removed from V and 7 bases from J, the gap between germline ends came to 19 bases. Germline loops: CDR1 MDHEN, CDR2 SYDVKM. CDR3 sequence: CASSPLISTTEQYV. The CDR3 coding sequence is TGTGCCAGCAGCCCCCTAATAAGTACGACGGAGCAGTACGTC.

V usage is TRBV5-6 and J usage is TRBJ1-5, with no clear D. V gave up 2 bases and J gave up 7 bases, with 13 bases separating them. Germline CDR1 reads SGHDT; CDR2 reads YYEEEE. The CDR3 extends over 14 amino acids. The CDR3 reads CASSFFPREQPQHF. Here the CDR3 DNA reads TGTGCCAGCAGCTTTTTTCCTCGCGAGCAGCCCCAGCATTTT.

In its sample, this clone was seen once. The chain employs TRBV4-1 and TRBJ1-4, with D possibly being TRBD1 (6 bases). Trimming pared 6 bases from V and 2 bases from J, leaving 13 bases between. CDR1 is MGHRA and CDR2 is YSYEKL in the germline V gene. The CDR3 has 15 amino acids. CDR3 sequence reads: CASRRTDVTNEKLFF. The CDR3, as DNA: TGCGCCAGCAGACGGACAGACGTTACTAATGAAAAACTGTTTTTT.

The chain is built from TRBV6-6 and TRBJ1-2; 7 nucleotides match TRBD1. CDR1 and CDR2 from the germline V gene are MNHNY and SVGAGI (reference sequence). This CDR3 is built from 12 residues. V trimming: 7 bases; J trimming: 7 bases; junction bases outside the gene matches: 6. DNA for the CDR3: TGTGCCAGCACCCACGGGACAGCTGGCTACACCTTC. Protein product: CASTHGTAGYTF.

J is TRBJ1-5 and V is TRBV28, with TRBD1 matching over 8 bases. Germline CDR1 and CDR2: MDHEN and SYDVKM. The J segment lost 3 bases and the V segment lost 5 bases, leaving 6 bases of the junction unmatched. The CDR3 runs 15 residues. CDR3 nucleotides: TGTGCCAGCAGTCGGACAGGGAATGCCAATCAGCCCCAGCATTTT. The encoded protein is CASSRTGNANQPQHF.

This chain connects TRBV4-1 to TRBJ2-1; tentative D call: TRBD2 (5 bases). Germline V gene data show CDR1 as MGHRA and CDR2 as YSYEKL. CDR3 length equals 16 residues. The V end lost 4 bases, the J end lost 2 bases, and 15 bases lay between the germline ends. CDR3 amino acids: CASSPRTRGPYNEQFF. DNA of the CDR3: TGCGCCAGCAGCCCCCGGACTCGGGGTCCCTACAATGAGCAGTTCTTC.

The chain employs TRBV2 and TRBJ1-5, with D perhaps matching TRBD1 (6 bases). The CDR3 runs to 18 residues. The germline gives CDR1 SNHLY, CDR2 FYNNEI. V lost 3 bases and J lost 0, with 18 bases in between. CDR3 in DNA: TGTGCCAGCAGTGATGCGCTACAGGGATCTTATAGCAATCAGCCCCAGCATTTT. Amino acid sequence: CASSDALQGSYSNQPQHF. The whole variable domain, remainder taken from reference TRBV2 and TRBJ1-5, is EPEVTQTPSHQVTQMGQEVILRCVPISNHLYFYWYRQILGQKVEFLVSFYNNEISEKSEIFDDQFSVERPDGSNFTLKIRSTKLEDSAMYFCASSDALQGSYSNQPQHFGDGTRLSIL.